This T cell receptor beta chain is drawn from a study of blood T cell repertoires in COVID-19. Turning to the study itself: Acute and convalescent COVID-19 specimens originated in the United States, Italy and Spain. The cDNA or gDNA used as material had been derived from T cells, B-cell-depleted T cells, or PBMCs.

Study processing details: How many nucleated cells were present was estimated from reference gene primer amplification. Clones were sequenced by immunoSEQ multiplex PCR, and TCRdb holds only the in-frame ones, with some missing. Clonal size and the V and J genes are those of that table, whereas D and trimming came from the DNA. In the table there are about 69,000 clones, roughly four fifths of which are singletons. Germline loops: CDR1 MNHNS, CDR2 SASEGT. V lost 4 bases, J lost 8 bases, and 17 bases stayed unmatched. This CDR3 is 18 amino acids long. The J gene is TRBJ2-6, the V gene TRBV6-1; 7 bases line up with TRBD2. The TCR comes from a woman aged 80 or over with acute or convalescent COVID-19. The sequencing sample was made of peripheral blood. The CDR3 DNA is TGTGCCAGCAGTGTTTCCGGGCGAGGACTAGGTTCTTCCAACGTCCTGACTTTC. The encoded protein is CASSVSGRGLGSSNVLTF.